Listed below are T cell receptor beta chains from one sample, sequenced in a study of shared clonotypes between healthy human individuals. TCRdb's table, derived via immunoSEQ multiplex PCR, lists solely in-frame clones and lacks some. The data hold roughly 570,000 clones, with roughly 98% observed a single time. The specimen sequenced was naive CD8+ T cells sorted from blood. All receptors derive from a man aged 30-40 years in good health. Each CDR3 is given without its conserved first and last residue. D genes are given only for firm matches. A clone size is listed for some rows: how often the clone was seen (once, few, many), or a class if it is expanded.

clone_size	v_call	j_call	d_call	cdr3_aa
-	TRBV9	TRBJ1-1	-	ASSVGLKTDAEAF
-	TRBV19	TRBJ1-4	-	ASTSRGRGDEKLF
-	TRBV27	TRBJ2-7	TRBD1	ASSLSGQGGYEQY
once	TRBV27	TRBJ2-6	-	ASSSITTGGANVLT
-	TRBV4-2	TRBJ2-7	TRBD1	ASSQEGTGNEQY
once	TRBV10-2	TRBJ2-1	-	ASRENPERVIIYNEQF
-	TRBV16	TRBJ2-7	-	ASSPGVYEQY
-	TRBV11-2	TRBJ1-1	-	ASLLGTEAF
-	TRBV19	TRBJ2-3	TRBD2	ASSMLAGAPTDTQY
-	TRBV7-8	TRBJ2-7	-	ASSPRTGSYEQY
-	TRBV6-1	TRBJ2-7	TRBD2	ASRGLAGYEQY
-	TRBV6-5	TRBJ1-1	-	ASKIQGGTEAF
-	TRBV29-1	TRBJ2-1	TRBD2	SVTSGASREQF
-	TRBV19	TRBJ2-1	TRBD2	ASSRLAGSYNEQF
-	TRBV5-6	TRBJ2-5	TRBD1	ASSEAQGALETQY
-	TRBV5-1	TRBJ2-7	TRBD1	ASSPPGQGLEQY
-	TRBV19	TRBJ2-1	-	ASSQYNEQF
-	TRBV4-3	TRBJ2-1	TRBD2	ASSQVASGLGEQF
-	TRBV15	TRBJ2-1	TRBD1	ATSSDRVSYNEQF
-	TRBV9	TRBJ2-3	-	ASSEQIDTQY
-	TRBV11-2	TRBJ2-7	TRBD2	ASSLGASGRAGEQY
-	TRBV7-9	TRBJ1-1	-	ASRSDSDTEAF
-	TRBV9	TRBJ2-1	TRBD2	ASSVFSGVNNEQF
-	TRBV11-2	TRBJ2-3	-	ASSSPVSTDTQY
-	TRBV25-1	TRBJ2-7	-	ASSAGLQNEQY
once	TRBV4-1	TRBJ2-1	-	ASSPEYRDQGEQF
-	TRBV28	TRBJ2-2	-	ASSVLPNTGELF